A single sample is the source of the 19 T cell receptor beta chains below, sequenced in a study of CD8+ T cells in alopecia areata. Treatment indicated: oral pan-JAK inhibitor, 5-10 mg twice daily. After isolation, RNA underwent reverse transcription to generate cDNA as the sequencing template. Clones were sequenced by immunoSEQ multiplex PCR, and TCRdb holds only the in-frame ones, with some missing. Found here are roughly 46,000 clones, roughly two thirds of them singletons; the top ten hold roughly 20%. The material sequenced was CD8+ T cells sorted from blood, taken at week 4, from a patient treated with tofacitinib. The origin of the receptors is a human donor with alopecia areata.

The rearrangement links TRBV7-2 to TRBJ2-7, with D tentatively TRBD2 (6 bases). Germline V CDR1 and CDR2: SGHTA, FQGNSA. The CDR3 contains 16 residues. Trimming took 0 bases from V and 0 from J, leaving 12 bases between them. DNA of the CDR3: TGTGCCAGCAGCTTAGCGAGAAGGGGAGGCTCCTACGAGCAGTACTTC. Residues: CASSLARRGGSYEQYF.

The chain uses TRBV30 and TRBJ1-5, with 8 bases aligning to TRBD1. Germline lookup yields CDR1 GTSNPN and CDR2 SVGIG (reference sequence). Trimming cost V 2 bases and J 7 bases; bases outside gene matches: 7. The CDR3 runs 14 residues. The CDR3 region has the DNA TGTGCCTGGAGTCTAGGACAGGGCGGGCAGCCCCAGCATTTT. This codes for CAWSLGQGGQPQHF.

V usage is TRBV5-1 and J usage is TRBJ2-2; D unclear. This CDR3 spans 15 amino acids. V was clipped by 1 base and J by 6 bases, with 13 bases between them. Germline CDR1 is SGHRS and CDR2 is YFSETQ. The CDR3 is CASSLLHPVSGELFF. In nucleotides, the CDR3 is TGCGCCAGCAGCTTGTTACATCCGGTGTCCGGGGAGCTGTTTTTT. The whole variable domain, remainder taken from reference TRBV5-1 and TRBJ2-2, is KAGVTQTPRYLIKTRGQQVTLSCSPISGHRSVSWYQQTPGQGLQFLFEYFSETQRNKGNFPGRFSGRQFSNSRSEMNVSTLELGDSALYLCASSLLHPVSGELFFGEGSRLTVL.

The CDR3 bases are TGTGCCAGCGTTCGCGGGACAGGGGCCTACAATGAGCAGTTCTTC. This sequence encodes CASVRGTGAYNEQFF. The V and J genes are TRBV6-5 and TRBJ2-1; 10 positions agree with TRBD1. V trimming: 8 bases; J trimming: 2 bases; junction bases outside the gene matches: 6. Germline V gene data show CDR1 as MNHEY and CDR2 as SVGAGI. The CDR3 spans 15 residues.

The V gene is TRBV30, the J gene TRBJ2-1, with 10 positions matching TRBD2. The CDR3 runs 14 residues. V dropped 5 bases and J dropped 6; count of bases not matched to a gene: 7. CDR1 is GTSNPN, CDR2 SVGIG, per germline (reference sequence). The CDR3 loop reads CAWERGGLGNEQFF. In DNA form, the CDR3 reads TGTGCCTGGGAGCGGGGGGGCCTGGGCAATGAGCAGTTCTTC. Using reference TRBV30 and TRBJ2-1 for the parts outside the CDR3, the full variable domain is SQTIHQWPATLVQPVGSPLSLECTVEGTSNPNLYWYRQAAGRGLQLLFYSVGIGQISSEVPQNLSASRPQDRQFILSSKKLLLSDSGFYLCAWERGGLGNEQFFGPGTRLTVL.

The chain recombines TRBV7-9 with TRBJ1-1; D is unclear. V lost 1 base to trimming and J lost 7 bases, with 7 bases between them. The CDR3 length is 12 residues. Germline loops: CDR1 SEHNR, CDR2 FQNEAQ (reference sequence). The CDR3 loop reads CASSLGTVEAFF. CDR3 DNA sequence: TGTGCCAGCAGCTTAGGAACGGTTGAAGCTTTCTTT.

The chain carries TRBV2 and TRBJ2-1, with a possible D match to TRBD1 (6 bases). This CDR3 is built from 17 residues. Trimming shortened V by 4 bases and J by 10 bases, and 26 bases separated the two germline ends. Germline V gene lookup returns CDR1 SNHLY and CDR2 FYNNEI. For the CDR3, the DNA is TGTGCCAGCAGTGTTCCCTCCGAGGACAGTCGGATGATAGAGCAGTTCTTC. It yields the protein CASSVPSEDSRMIEQFF.

The gene calls are TRBV7-2 and TRBJ2-5; D uncertain. V was clipped by 6 bases and J by 5 bases, with 16 bases between them. In germline, CDR1 is SGHTA, CDR2 FQGNSA. The CDR3 consists of 14 residues. This CDR3 is CASSPLGLGETQYF. The CDR3 DNA sequence: TGTGCCAGCAGTCCCCTAGGCCTTGGGGAGACCCAGTACTTC.

This chain links TRBV30 with TRBJ2-2, with D hard to call. The germline gives CDR1 GTSNPN, CDR2 SVGIG (reference sequence). Between the trimmed V and J ends, which lost 5 bases and 0 bases, there was a span of 19 bases. This CDR3 is 17 amino acids long. The CDR3 bases are TGTGCCTGGGAGTCTGTGGATGGAACGGCGAACACCGGGGAGCTGTTTTTT. As protein: CAWESVDGTANTGELFF.

J is TRBJ2-7 and V is TRBV29-1, with 14 positions matching TRBD2. CDR1 and CDR2 (germline): SQVTM, ANQGSEA. V dropped 3 bases and J dropped 5; count of bases not matched to a gene: 9. The CDR3 extends over 16 amino acids. The CDR3 region has the DNA TGCAGCGTTGAGGGACTAGCGGGGGAGCCGTTAGACGAGCAGTACTTC. As protein: CSVEGLAGEPLDEQYF.

The chain links TRBV6-4 to TRBJ1-2, with D uncertain. The germline gives CDR1 MRHNA, CDR2 SNTAGT. Trimming pared 7 bases from V and 8 bases from J, leaving 2 bases between. This CDR3 is built from 8 residues. CDR3 sequence: CASMGYTF. CDR3 bases: TGTGCCAGCATGGGCTACACCTTC.

The gene calls are TRBV15 and TRBJ2-7; D tentatively reads TRBD1 or TRBD2 (5 bases each). V lost 5 bases and J lost 3, with 11 bases in between. The length of the CDR3 is 13 residues. Germline values: CDR1 LNHNV, CDR2 YYDKDF (reference sequence). The CDR3, as DNA: TGTGCCACCAGCCCGGGACGGTACTACGAGCAGTACTTC. This encodes CATSPGRYYEQYF.

The genes are TRBV4-3 and TRBJ1-5; D remains unclear. Germline loops: CDR1 LGHNA, CDR2 YSLEER. CDR3 length equals 13 residues. V lost 0 bases and J lost 5, with 5 bases in between. The CDR3 bases are TGCGCCAGCAGCCAAGATAAGTATCAGCCCCAGCATTTT. Translation gives CASSQDKYQPQHF.

This sequence joins TRBV7-9 and TRBJ2-7; D not resolved. This CDR3 contains 12 residues. Trimming removed 1 base at V and 6 bases at J, with 7 bases between. The germline V gene encodes CDR1 SEHNR and CDR2 FQNEAQ (reference sequence). CDR3 sequence reads: CASSLDGVEQYF. In DNA form, the CDR3 reads TGTGCCAGCAGCTTAGATGGGGTCGAGCAGTACTTC. The full variable domain, its missing parts supplied by reference TRBV7-9 and TRBJ2-7, is DTGVSQNPRHKITKRGQNVTFRCDPISEHNRLYWYRQTLGQGPEFLTYFQNEAQLEKSRLLSDRFSAERPKGSFSTLEIQRTEQGDSAMYLCASSLDGVEQYFGPGTRLTVT.

This rearrangement joins TRBV29-1 to TRBJ1-1; D is undetermined. Trimming shortened V by 0 bases and J by 7 bases, and 12 bases separated the two germline ends. This CDR3 has 13 residues. Germline-derived CDR1 and CDR2 are SQVTM and ANQGSEA. CDR3 sequence (DNA): TGCAGCGTTGAAGAGAGGCAGGTTGATGAAGCTTTCTTT. Translating it yields CSVEERQVDEAFF.

This clone was picked up a small number of times. The chain carries TRBV29-1 and TRBJ1-1; possibly TRBD1 for D (5 bases). V was clipped by 4 bases and J by 2 bases, with 8 bases between them. The V gene's germline CDR1 is SQVTM and CDR2 ANQGSEA. The CDR3 is 12 amino acids. CDR3 amino acids: CSVVGQNTEAFF. The CDR3 region has the DNA TGCAGCGTTGTGGGGCAAAACACTGAAGCTTTCTTT.

Only a few counts were recorded for this clone. The CDR3 DNA is TGCAGCGTTGGTCCTCTAGGGACAGCTAACTATGGCTACACCTTC. Translated, it gives CSVGPLGTANYGYTF. V is TRBV29-1 and J is TRBJ1-2; 7 bases map to TRBD1. Trimming at V came to 4 bases and at J to 0 bases, leaving 8 bases not matched to a gene. CDR1 and CDR2 from the germline V gene are SQVTM and ANQGSEA. The CDR3 spans 15 residues. The full variable domain, with the rest looked up from reference TRBV29-1 and TRBJ1-2, is SAVISQKPSRDICQRGTSLTIQCQVDSQVTMMFWYRQQPGQSLTLIATANQGSEATYESGFVIDKFPISRPNLTFSTLTVSNMSPEDSSIYLCSVGPLGTANYGYTFGSGTRLTVV.

The V call is TRBV29-1, the J call TRBJ2-3; 8 nucleotides align to TRBD2. V trimming: 3 bases; J trimming: 5 bases; junction bases outside the gene matches: 7. The CDR3 sequence is 14 residues long. The germline CDR1 and CDR2 sequences are SQVTM and ANQGSEA. CDR3 DNA sequence: TGCAGCGTTGAGCCGGGCGGGGGGAGAGATACGCAGTATTTT. Its protein product is CSVEPGGGRDTQYF.

The CDR3 here is CASSTLGLSGGETQYF. The CDR3 DNA reads as TGTGCCAGCAGCACATTGGGTTTATCAGGGGGAGAGACCCAGTACTTC. The chain links TRBV27 to TRBJ2-5; 7 bases align to TRBD1. V dropped 6 bases and J dropped 4; count of bases not matched to a gene: 14. The germline V gene has CDR1 MNHEY and CDR2 SMNVEV (reference sequence). The CDR3 spans 16 residues.